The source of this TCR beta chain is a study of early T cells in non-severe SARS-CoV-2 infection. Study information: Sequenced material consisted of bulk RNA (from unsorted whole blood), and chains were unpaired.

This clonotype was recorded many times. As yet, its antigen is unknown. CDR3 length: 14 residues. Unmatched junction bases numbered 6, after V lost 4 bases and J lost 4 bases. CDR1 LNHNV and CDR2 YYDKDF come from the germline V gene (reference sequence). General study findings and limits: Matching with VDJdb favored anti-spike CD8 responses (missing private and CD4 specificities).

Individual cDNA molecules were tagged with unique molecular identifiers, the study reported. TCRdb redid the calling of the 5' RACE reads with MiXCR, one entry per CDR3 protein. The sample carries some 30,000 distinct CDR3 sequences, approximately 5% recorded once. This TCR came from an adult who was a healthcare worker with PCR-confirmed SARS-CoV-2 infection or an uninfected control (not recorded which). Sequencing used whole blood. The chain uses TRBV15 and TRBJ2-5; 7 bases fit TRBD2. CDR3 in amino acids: CATSIWGGGETQYF. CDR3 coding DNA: TGTGCCACCAGCATTTGGGGGGGAGGAGAGACCCAGTACTTC.